A single sample is the source of the 24 T cell receptor beta chains below, sequenced in a study of T cell responses to AZD1222 COVID-19 vaccine. Profiled with immunoSEQ multiplex PCR; TCRdb holds only in-frame clones, not every one. Seen here are 110,000 or so clones, about 87% observed once, and the top ten hold around 6%. The input for sequencing was peripheral blood, taken 28 days after the second AZD1222 dose. These receptors all stem from an adult who received the AZD1222 COVID-19 vaccine.

The V gene is TRBV5-4, the J gene TRBJ1-2; unclear D gene. Germline loops: CDR1 SGHNT, CDR2 YYREEE (reference sequence). Trimming stripped 4 bases from V and 6 bases from J, with 19 bases between. The length of the CDR3 is 15 residues. The CDR3 DNA reads as TGTGCCAGCAGCCTCAAGGGTCCCCCGATGAATGGCTACACCTTC. Protein: CASSLKGPPMNGYTF.

The rearrangement uses TRBV7-8 and TRBJ2-1, with 8 positions matching TRBD2. With 1 base clipped from V and 8 bases from J, the junction kept 10 bases outside the gene matches. The CDR3 runs to 16 residues. Germline loops: CDR1 SGHVS, CDR2 FQNEAQ. As DNA, the CDR3 is TGTGCCAGCAGCTTAGGTGCGGGGGGTTCTTTTCATGAGCAGTTCTTC. Translation gives CASSLGAGGSFHEQFF. Drawing the rest from reference TRBV7-8 and TRBJ2-1, the complete variable domain is GAGVSQSPRYKVAKRGQDVALRCDPISGHVSLFWYQQALGQGPEFLTYFQNEAQLDKSGLPSDRFFAERPEGSVSTLKIQRTQQEDSAVYLCASSLGAGGSFHEQFFGPGTRLTVL.

The chain carries TRBV7-9 and TRBJ2-1; D remains unclear. The germline V gene has CDR1 SEHNR and CDR2 FQNEAQ (reference sequence). CDR3 length: 12 amino acids. Trimming stripped 5 bases from V and 3 bases from J, with 5 bases between. CDR3: CASSQLYNEQFF. The CDR3 bases are TGTGCCAGCAGCCAGCTCTACAATGAGCAGTTCTTC. The whole variable domain, remainder taken from reference TRBV7-9 and TRBJ2-1, is DTGVSQNPRHKITKRGQNVTFRCDPISEHNRLYWYRQTLGQGPEFLTYFQNEAQLEKSRLLSDRFSAERPKGSFSTLEIQRTEQGDSAMYLCASSQLYNEQFFGPGTRLTVL.

The chain joins TRBV2 to TRBJ2-7; 14 nucleotides line up with TRBD2. The germline CDR1 and CDR2 sequences are SNHLY and FYNNEI. The CDR3 is made up of 15 amino acids. Trimming removed 6 bases from V and 2 bases from J; junction bases left unmatched: 3. As DNA, the CDR3 is TGTGCCAGCAGGGGACTAGCGGGGGCAGCCTACGAGCAGTACTTC. Its translation is CASRGLAGAAYEQYF. Looking up the rest from reference TRBV2 and TRBJ2-7 gives the full variable domain: EPEVTQTPSHQVTQMGQEVILRCVPISNHLYFYWYRQILGQKVEFLVSFYNNEISEKSEIFDDQFSVERPDGSNFTLKIRSTKLEDSAMYFCASRGLAGAAYEQYFGPGTRLTVT.

V and J are TRBV18 and TRBJ1-4, with a possible D match to TRBD1 (5 bases). This CDR3 comprises 15 residues. V was cut by 4 bases and J by 4 bases, with 13 bases left in between. Germline assignment: CDR1 KGHSH and CDR2 LQKENI. The CDR3 spells CASSRGTSDNEKLFF. CDR3 nucleotide sequence: TGTGCCAGCTCACGAGGGACTTCCGATAATGAAAAACTGTTTTTT.

The genes are TRBV7-9 and TRBJ1-3; a weak D match, TRBD1 (5 bases). Trimming shortened V by 1 base and J by 3 bases, and 7 bases separated the two germline ends. The germline V gene has CDR1 SEHNR and CDR2 FQNEAQ (reference sequence). This CDR3 has 14 residues. The CDR3 DNA reads as TGTGCCAGCAGCTTAGTTGGGGGTGGAAACACCATATATTTT. Protein: CASSLVGGGNTIYF. Full variable domain (missing parts from reference TRBV7-9 and TRBJ1-3): DTGVSQNPRHKITKRGQNVTFRCDPISEHNRLYWYRQTLGQGPEFLTYFQNEAQLEKSRLLSDRFSAERPKGSFSTLEIQRTEQGDSAMYLCASSLVGGGNTIYFGEGSWLTVV.

The chain uses TRBV5-4 and TRBJ2-1; tentative D call: TRBD1 (6 bases). Between the trimmed V and J ends, which lost 4 bases and 3 bases, there was a span of 11 bases. Germline-derived CDR1 and CDR2 are SGHNT and YYREEE (reference sequence). This CDR3 region has 14 residues. CDR3 nucleotide sequence: TGTGCCAGCAGCCGCCAGGGGTTCTACAATGAGCAGTTCTTC. Its protein product is CASSRQGFYNEQFF.

CDR3 in amino acids: CASSDYRDRVYEQYF. In DNA form, the CDR3 reads TGTGCCAGCAGTGATTACCGGGACAGGGTTTACGAGCAGTACTTC. The genes are TRBV6-1 and TRBJ2-7; 9 positions match TRBD1. From germline, CDR1 is MNHNS and CDR2 SASEGT. After removal of 3 bases from V and 4 bases from J, the junction contained 7 bases not matched to a gene. This CDR3 has 15 amino acids.

The chain joins TRBV7-9 to TRBJ1-1; no clear D gene. The CDR3 contains 13 residues. Germline V lookup: CDR1 SEHNR, CDR2 FQNEAQ (reference sequence). Trimming removed 1 base at V and 4 bases at J, with 7 bases between. CDR3 DNA: TGTGCCAGCAGCTTAGGGGCCGGCACTGAAGCTTTCTTT. Residues: CASSLGAGTEAFF.

The chain employs TRBV7-2 and TRBJ1-2; the match to TRBD1 covers 9 bases. This CDR3 is 12 amino acids long. Germline assignment: CDR1 SGHTA and CDR2 FQGNSA. The trim removed 5 bases at V and 7 bases at J, leaving 2 bases unmatched. In DNA form, the CDR3 reads TGTGCCAGCAGCCAGACAGGGGGTGGCTACACCTTC. Encoded protein: CASSQTGGGYTF.

This chain connects TRBV6-5 to TRBJ2-5; possibly TRBD1 for D (6 bases). The CDR3 runs to 15 residues. V gave up 8 bases and J gave up 4 bases, with 20 bases separating them. Germline V gives CDR1 MNHEY, CDR2 SVGAGI. The CDR3 spells CASFKDPQGRETQYF. CDR3 DNA sequence: TGTGCCAGCTTCAAAGATCCCCAGGGGAGAGAGACCCAGTACTTC.

The chain employs TRBV29-1 and TRBJ1-2, with D uncertain. CDR1 SQVTM and CDR2 ANQGSEA come from the germline V gene. V gave up 3 bases and J gave up 5 bases, with 13 bases separating them. CDR3 length: 13 amino acids. DNA of the CDR3: TGCAGCGTTGAGGGTCTCTCGGGGTATGGCTACACCTTC. Translation gives CSVEGLSGYGYTF.

The CDR3 DNA reads as TGTGCCAGCAGCTTATATTCGGACAGTCCCTACGAGCAGTACTTC. It is translated as CASSLYSDSPYEQYF. The gene calls are TRBV7-8 and TRBJ2-7, with D perhaps matching TRBD1 (6 bases). CDR3 size: 15 residues. V lost 2 bases to trimming and J lost 2 bases, with 13 bases between them. The germline V gene encodes CDR1 SGHVS and CDR2 FQNEAQ.

V usage is TRBV14 and J usage is TRBJ1-2, with no clear D. The germline V gene encodes CDR1 SGHDN and CDR2 FVKESK. The V end lost 0 bases, the J end lost 4 bases, and 6 bases lay between the germline ends. The CDR3 contains 13 residues. CDR3 nucleotide sequence: TGTGCCAGCAGCCAAGATGTTAGCTATGGCTACACCTTC. Protein: CASSQDVSYGYTF.

The chain is built from TRBV27 and TRBJ1-6; unclear D gene. Trimming cost V 1 base and J 7 bases, with 2 bases left between them. CDR1 MNHEY and CDR2 SMNVEV come from the germline V gene (reference sequence). The CDR3 loop spans 12 amino acids. The CDR3 bases are TGTGCCAGCAGTTTATGGAATTCACCCCTCCACTTT. This translates into CASSLWNSPLHF.

This clone was observed once. The chain carries TRBV9 and TRBJ1-6, with no clear D. Germline values: CDR1 SGDLS, CDR2 YYNGEE. This CDR3 spans 13 amino acids. Trimming cost V 4 bases and J 9 bases, with 11 bases left between them. CDR3 loop: CASSRRLGSPLHF. The CDR3 DNA sequence: TGTGCCAGCAGCAGGCGTTTGGGTTCACCCCTCCACTTT. Together with reference TRBV9 and TRBJ1-6, the CDR3 gives the full variable domain: DSGVTQTPKHLITATGQRVTLRCSPRSGDLSVYWYQQSLDQGLQFLIQYYNGEERAKGNILERFSAQQFPDLHSELNLSSLELGDSALYFCASSRRLGSPLHFGNGTRLTVT.

The chain uses TRBV19 and TRBJ2-1; D uncertain. V lost 3 bases and J 3 bases, leaving 12 bases between the germline ends. This CDR3 contains 15 residues. Per germline, CDR1 LNHDA and CDR2 SQIVND (reference sequence). The DNA for the CDR3 is TGTGCCAGTAGTATGGGCCTAGTCGGCTACAATGAGCAGTTCTTC. It codes for CASSMGLVGYNEQFF.

The V gene is TRBV7-9, the J gene TRBJ1-4; 7 positions agree with TRBD1. Losses at the gene ends were 4 bases for V and 7 bases for J; bases not matched to a gene: 9. The germline V gene encodes CDR1 SEHNR and CDR2 FQNEAQ (reference sequence). The CDR3 has 15 residues. CDR3 residues: CASSSRGGGPEKLFF. The CDR3 coding sequence is TGTGCCAGCAGCTCCAGGGGAGGGGGCCCTGAAAAACTGTTTTTT.

The chain combines TRBV6-5 with TRBJ1-5, with D unresolved. V lost 6 bases and J 0 bases, leaving 12 bases between the germline ends. This CDR3 spans 15 amino acids. The germline V gene encodes CDR1 MNHEY and CDR2 SVGAGI. CDR3: CASRAGLNSNQPQHF. The CDR3, as DNA: TGTGCCAGCAGGGCTGGACTGAATAGCAATCAGCCCCAGCATTTT.

The chain employs TRBV11-3 and TRBJ1-2; D is perhaps TRBD1 (6 bases). Germline V gene sequence: CDR1 SGHNT, CDR2 YENEEA. The V gene lost 7 bases and the J gene lost 3 bases, with 12 bases spanning the gap. The CDR3 has 13 residues. CDR3 bases: TGTGCCAGCACCCCAAGGGGGTACTATGGCTACACCTTC. It is translated as CASTPRGYYGYTF. Using reference TRBV11-3 and TRBJ1-2 for the parts outside the CDR3, the full variable domain is EAGVVQSPRYKIIEKKQPVAFWCNPISGHNTLYWYLQNLGQGPELLIRYENEEAVDDSQLPKDRFSAERLKGVDSTLKIQPAELGDSAVYLCASTPRGYYGYTFGSGTRLTVV.

The chain links TRBV5-1 to TRBJ2-5; possible D gene TRBD2, 6 bases. The CDR3 length is 15 residues. The germline CDR1 and CDR2 sequences are SGHRS and YFSETQ. With 0 bases removed from V and 4 bases from J, the gap between germline ends came to 13 bases. DNA for the CDR3: TGCGCCAGCAGCTTGGTTTGGGGAGGTGGAGAGACCCAGTACTTC. This gives the protein CASSLVWGGGETQYF.

This rearrangement joins TRBV6-5 to TRBJ2-7, with D perhaps given as TRBD1 or TRBD2 (6 bases each). The CDR3 has 15 amino acids. In germline, CDR1 is MNHEY, CDR2 SVGAGI. Trimming shortened V by 6 bases and J by 0 bases, and 15 bases separated the two germline ends. The CDR3 DNA follows: TGTGCCAGCAGCCGGACCGGGGGCATCTCCTACGAGCAGTACTTC. Its protein is CASSRTGGISYEQYF.

V usage is TRBV7-9 and J usage is TRBJ2-2; no clear D gene. This CDR3 is 14 amino acids long. Germline V gene lookup returns CDR1 SEHNR and CDR2 FQNEAQ (reference sequence). V was pared by 2 bases and J by 7 bases, with 11 bases between. In DNA, the CDR3 is TGTGCCAGCAGCTTATTGATGGGCGGCGGGGAGCTGTTTTTT. It is translated as CASSLLMGGGELFF.

This chain links TRBV6-2 or TRBV6-3 with TRBJ2-1, with TRBD2 as a possible D gene (5 bases). The CDR3 runs to 14 residues. The V end lost 2 bases, the J end lost 8 bases, and 13 bases lay between the germline ends. Germline V lookup: CDR1 MNHEY, CDR2 SVGEGT. Written as DNA, the CDR3 is TGTGCCAGCAGTTACCCCCCGAGGGAAGATGAGCAGTTCTTC. Protein sequence: CASSYPPREDEQFF.